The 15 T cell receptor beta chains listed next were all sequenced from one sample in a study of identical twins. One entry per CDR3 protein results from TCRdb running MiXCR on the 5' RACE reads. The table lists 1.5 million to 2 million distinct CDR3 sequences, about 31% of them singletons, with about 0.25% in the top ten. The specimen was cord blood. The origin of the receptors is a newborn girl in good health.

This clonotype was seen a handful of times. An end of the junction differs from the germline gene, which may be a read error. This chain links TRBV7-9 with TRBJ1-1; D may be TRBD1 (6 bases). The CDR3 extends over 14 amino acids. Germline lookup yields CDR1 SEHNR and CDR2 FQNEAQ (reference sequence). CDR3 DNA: TGTACCAGCACCAAGGGGGGCAGGAACACTGAAGCTTTCTTT. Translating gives CTSTKGGRNTEAFF.

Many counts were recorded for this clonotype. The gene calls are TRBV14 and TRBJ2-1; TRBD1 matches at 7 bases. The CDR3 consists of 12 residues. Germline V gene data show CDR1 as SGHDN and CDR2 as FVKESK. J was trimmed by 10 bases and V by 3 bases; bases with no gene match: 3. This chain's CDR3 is CASSQTRGEQFF. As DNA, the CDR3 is TGTGCCAGCAGCCAGACCAGGGGGGAGCAGTTCTTC.

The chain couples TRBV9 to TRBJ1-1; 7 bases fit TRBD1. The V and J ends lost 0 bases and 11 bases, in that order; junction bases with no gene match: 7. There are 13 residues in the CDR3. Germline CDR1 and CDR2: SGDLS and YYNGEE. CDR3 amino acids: CASSVGHRGWAFF. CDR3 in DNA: TGTGCCAGCAGCGTAGGGCACAGGGGTTGGGCTTTCTTT. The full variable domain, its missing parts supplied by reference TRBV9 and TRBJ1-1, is DSGVTQTPKHLITATGQRVTLRCSPRSGDLSVYWYQQSLDQGLQFLIQYYNGEERAKGNILERFSAQQFPDLHSELNLSSLELGDSALYFCASSVGHRGWAFFGQGTRLTVV.

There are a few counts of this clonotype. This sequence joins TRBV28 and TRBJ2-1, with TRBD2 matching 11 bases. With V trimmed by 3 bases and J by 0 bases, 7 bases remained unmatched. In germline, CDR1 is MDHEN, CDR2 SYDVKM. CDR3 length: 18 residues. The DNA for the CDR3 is TGTGCCAGCAGTTTGAGGGCTAGCGGGAGGAGCTCCTACAATGAGCAGTTCTTC. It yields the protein CASSLRASGRSSYNEQFF.

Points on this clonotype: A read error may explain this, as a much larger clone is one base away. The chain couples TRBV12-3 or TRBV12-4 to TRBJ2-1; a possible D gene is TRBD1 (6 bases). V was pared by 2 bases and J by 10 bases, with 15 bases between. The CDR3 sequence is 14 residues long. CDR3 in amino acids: CASSLTRGRYEQFF. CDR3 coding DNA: TGTGCCAGCAGTTTAACCAGGGGTCGGTACGAGCAGTTCTTC.

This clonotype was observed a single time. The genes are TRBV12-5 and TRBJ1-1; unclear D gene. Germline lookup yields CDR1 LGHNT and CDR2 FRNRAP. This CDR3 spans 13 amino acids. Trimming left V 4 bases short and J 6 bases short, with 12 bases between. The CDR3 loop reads CASGSMTPSEAFF. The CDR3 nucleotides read TGTGCTAGTGGTTCCATGACACCGTCTGAAGCTTTCTTT.

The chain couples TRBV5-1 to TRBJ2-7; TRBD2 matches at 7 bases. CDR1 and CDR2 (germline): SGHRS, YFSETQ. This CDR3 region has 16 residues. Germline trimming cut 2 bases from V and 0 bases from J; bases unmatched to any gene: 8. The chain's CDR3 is CASSFVETSFSYEQYF. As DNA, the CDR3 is TGCGCCAGCAGCTTTGTCGAGACTAGCTTCTCCTACGAGCAGTACTTC.

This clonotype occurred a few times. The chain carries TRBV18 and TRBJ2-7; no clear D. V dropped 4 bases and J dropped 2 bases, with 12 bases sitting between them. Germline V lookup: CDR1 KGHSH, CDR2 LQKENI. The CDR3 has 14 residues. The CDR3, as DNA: TGTGCCAGCTCACGGGTTCTCGCAGCCTACGAGCAGTACTTC. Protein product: CASSRVLAAYEQYF.

DNA of the CDR3: TGTGCCAGCAGTTCGCCATTCGGGGCTGGGGCCAACGTCCTGACTTTC. The encoded protein is CASSSPFGAGANVLTF. The rearrangement links TRBV28 to TRBJ2-6; D perhaps matches TRBD2 (5 bases). The CDR3 is 16 residues long. Germline V CDR1 and CDR2: MDHEN, SYDVKM. The V end lost 4 bases, the J end lost 2 bases, and 12 bases lay between the germline ends.

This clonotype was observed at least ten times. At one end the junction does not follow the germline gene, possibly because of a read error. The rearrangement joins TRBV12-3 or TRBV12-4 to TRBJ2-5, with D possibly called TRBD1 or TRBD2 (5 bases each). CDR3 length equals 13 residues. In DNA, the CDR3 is TGCGCCAGCAGCTCGGGACACCAAGAGACCCAGTACTTC. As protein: CASSSGHQETQYF.

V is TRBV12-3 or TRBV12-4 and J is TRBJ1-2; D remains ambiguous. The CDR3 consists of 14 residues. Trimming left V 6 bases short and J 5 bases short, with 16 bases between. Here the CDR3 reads CASSPKAGRYGYTF. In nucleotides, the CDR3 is TGTGCCAGCAGCCCAAAGGCCGGTCGGTATGGCTACACCTTC.

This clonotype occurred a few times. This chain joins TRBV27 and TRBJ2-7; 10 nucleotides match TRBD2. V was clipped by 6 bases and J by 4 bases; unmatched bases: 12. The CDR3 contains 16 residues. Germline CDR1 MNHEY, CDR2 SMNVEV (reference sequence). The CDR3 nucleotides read TGTGCCAGCAGCCCAAGCGGGAGGGCCGTATTGTACGAGCAGTACTTC. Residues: CASSPSGRAVLYEQYF.

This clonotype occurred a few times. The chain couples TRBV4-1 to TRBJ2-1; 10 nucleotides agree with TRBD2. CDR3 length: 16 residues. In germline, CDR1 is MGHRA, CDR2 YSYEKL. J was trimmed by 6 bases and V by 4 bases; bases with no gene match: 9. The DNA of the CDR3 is TGCGCCAGCAGCCGCCCCCTAGCGGGAGACTTCAATGAGCAGTTCTTC. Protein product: CASSRPLAGDFNEQFF.

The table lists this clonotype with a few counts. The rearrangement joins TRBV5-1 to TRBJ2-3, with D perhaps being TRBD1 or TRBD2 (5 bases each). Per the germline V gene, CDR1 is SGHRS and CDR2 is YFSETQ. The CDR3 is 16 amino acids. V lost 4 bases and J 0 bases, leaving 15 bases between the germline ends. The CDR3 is CASSPRGVTSTDTQYF. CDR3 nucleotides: TGCGCCAGCAGCCCTCGGGGCGTGACTAGCACAGATACGCAGTATTTT. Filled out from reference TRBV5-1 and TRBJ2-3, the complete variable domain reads KAGVTQTPRYLIKTRGQQVTLSCSPISGHRSVSWYQQTPGQGLQFLFEYFSETQRNKGNFPGRFSGRQFSNSRSEMNVSTLELGDSALYLCASSPRGVTSTDTQYFGPGTRLTVL.

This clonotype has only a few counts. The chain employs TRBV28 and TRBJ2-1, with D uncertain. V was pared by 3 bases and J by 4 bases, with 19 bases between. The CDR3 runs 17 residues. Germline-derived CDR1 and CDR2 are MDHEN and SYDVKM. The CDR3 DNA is TGTGCCAGCAGTTTCTTCCCACAGACCCCTTTTTACAATGAGCAGTTCTTC. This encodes CASSFFPQTPFYNEQFF.